Sequencing of this T cell receptor (beta chain) was carried out in a study of shared clonotypes between healthy human individuals (dated by TCRdb to about 2020). For the wider study: The cohort comprised two women and three men aged 18 to 49 years. For each donor, CD4 naive and CD4 memory were each run on three plates, CD8 naive on two plates, and CD8 memory on one plate. To estimate repertoire size and how much clonotype sharing occurs between individuals, the study deeply sequenced the blood TCR repertoires of 4 to 6 healthy adults. To increase sequencing depth and limit assay-specific biases, TCR repertoire library preparation and sequencing were carried out by different laboratories using diverse techniques. Each donor's leukapheresis produced roughly between about 0.9 and 9.5 billion PBMCs.

Spanning cysteine to phenylalanine, the CDR3 consists of 16 amino acids. Here the CDR3 DNA is all that survives: 48 bases in frame from base 1. Between the V and J ends, shortened by 3 bases and 2 bases respectively, the junction contains 17 bases. The germline V gene gives CDR1 as MNHEY and CDR2 as SVGAGI. A word on this clone: No cognate antigen has been identified for it. Base qualities are not at hand, and no much larger clone is one base apart.

Results the study describes overall, beyond this receptor: Rarefaction of sorted-subset datasets indicated incomplete sequencing despite the large sequencing depth. Sampling was limited to blood, and TCR repertoires in tissue likely differ from TCR repertoires in blood. Based on pairwise subsampling, the degree of clonotype sharing among donors was expected to be affected by sequencing depth. Higher generation probabilities were observed for clonotypes shared by all four sorted-subset donors than for non-shared clonotypes. Naive subsets generally had larger estimated clonotype richness than memory subsets did. Across a handful of donors, around 5% of naive CD4, over 3% of naive CD8, about 2.3% of memory CD4, and roughly 0.4% of memory CD8 clonotypes were shared. The small number of donors limited the genetic and exposure-history diversity represented.

The donors were healthy, HIV-negative adults with no recently reported acute infections or vaccinations. Only Caucasian adults living in Nashville, Tennessee, USA were represented among the donors. CD4+ T cells were enriched by magnetic negative selection; naive cells were then positively selected on CD45RA, and the negative fraction formed the memory subset. Blood was collected by leukapheresis, and PBMCs were isolated by Ficoll-Histopaque density gradient centrifugation and then cryopreserved in liquid nitrogen vapor phase. Analytical flow cytometry was used to check the purity and quantity of each magnetically sorted T cell population. Genomic DNA was isolated from each sorted fraction and quantified by UV absorbance on a Nanodrop 2000c. Using the deep immunoSEQ assay, TCR CDR3 regions were amplified from genomic DNA by multiplex PCR. For each cell subset, the extracted genomic DNA was distributed evenly across all wells of several immunoSEQ 96-well plates, and each plate served as one replicate. For sorted subsets, each replicate PCR was loaded with approximately 200 ng genomic DNA, equivalent to 25,000 to 35,000 T cell genomes. The purified libraries were quantified using a Qubit 3.0 fluorometer, sized with a Bioanalyzer 2100, and then quantified again using the KAPA Library Quantification kit. Every immunoSEQ 96-well plate was sequenced on a separate single-read 150-cycle Illumina NextSeq 550 flow cell. In the source study's methods: The immunoSEQ output contained only junctional sequences without quality scores, so filtering could not match that applied to full-length reads. Sequences were annotated with PyIR, a Python wrapper for IgBLAST v1.9, using IMGT germline references to assign V/J genes and CDR3. Reads with weak V/J assignments (E-value above 1e-6), missing CDR3, stop codons, out-of-frame junctions, or ambiguous translated residues were removed. A V3J clonotype was defined by an identical inferred V gene, J gene, and CDR3 amino acid sequence. The percentage overlap between two repertoires was calculated by dividing the number of shared unique clonotypes by the size of the smaller repertoire. Three approaches were used to assess repertoire richness: RTK rarefaction, the Chao1 estimator, and Recon v2.1 estimates of unobserved clonotypes. Generation probabilities were computed with OLGA for all TCRbeta clonotypes obtained by the gDNA method from several donors. TCRdb mirrors the immuneACCESS table, restricted to in-frame sequences. Some clones are absent from its copies; in checked studies, under half trace to an unresolved V gene, and the reason for the others is unknown. The V and J calls and clone size were taken over from that table, and D and trimming were inferred from the DNA. This sample comprises approximately 2.5 million clones, 80% to 95% of them detected only once. Roughly 0.39% of the sample lies in the top ten.

The sequence is built from TRBV6-5 and TRBJ2-7; the D gene is not confidently resolved. Sample: naive CD4+ T cells from PBMCs. The cell subset or site tag for this specimen amounts to: CD45RA+ positively selected. The source of this sequence is a man in his late teens or twenties in good health. Some clones in this sample may be carry-over from other donors' samples. CDR3 region: CASSYSRTHRTYEQYF. In nucleotide form, the sequence is TGTGCCAGCAGTTATAGCCGTACCCACCGCACCTACGAGCAGTACTTC.